What follows is one TCR beta chain and its context. Its target is not known. Lacking the conserved final phenylalanine or tryptophan, this CDR3 likely reflects a read error. No DNA is shown, since the ends of the CDR3 on it are uncertain; the CDR3 is the one TCRdb lists. This sample was taken from a study of cytomegalovirus exposure and HLA in healthy donors. Whole-study results and caveats: Immune exposure information comprised only CMV serostatus.

The PCR contained 60 Vbeta and 13 Jbeta primers. TCRdb's table, derived via immunoSEQ multiplex PCR, lists solely in-frame clones and lacks some. The top ten clones hold around 7% of a sample with over 150,000 clones, around 80% of them seen once. Sequenced sample: PBMCs. The receptor's source is a man in his thirties or forties in good health and CMV-seropositive.

The CDR3: CASSNTQGPVV. The chain links TRBV21-1 to TRBJ1-1; the DNA was not used to check the table's D call, TRBD1. TRBV21-1 is flagged as a pseudogene. The CDR3 spans 11 residues, counting both ends.